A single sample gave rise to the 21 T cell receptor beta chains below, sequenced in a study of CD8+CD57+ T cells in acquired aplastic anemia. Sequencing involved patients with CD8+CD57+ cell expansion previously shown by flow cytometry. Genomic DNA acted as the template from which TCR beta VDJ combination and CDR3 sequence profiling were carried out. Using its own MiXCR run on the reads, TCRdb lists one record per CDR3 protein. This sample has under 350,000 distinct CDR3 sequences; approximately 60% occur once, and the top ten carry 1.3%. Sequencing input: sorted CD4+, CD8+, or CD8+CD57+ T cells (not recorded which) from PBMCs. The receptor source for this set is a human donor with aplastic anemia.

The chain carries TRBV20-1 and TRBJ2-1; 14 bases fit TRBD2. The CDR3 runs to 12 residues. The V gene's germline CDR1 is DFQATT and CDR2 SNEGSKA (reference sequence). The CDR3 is CSGTSGSDEQFF. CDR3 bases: TGCAGCGGGACTAGCGGGAGTGATGAGCAGTTCTTC.

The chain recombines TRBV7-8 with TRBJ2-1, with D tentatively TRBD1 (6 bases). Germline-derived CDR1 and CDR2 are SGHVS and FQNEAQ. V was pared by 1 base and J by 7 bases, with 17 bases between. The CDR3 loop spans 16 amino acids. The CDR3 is CASSLVQVGAENEQFF. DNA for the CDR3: TGTGCCAGCAGCTTAGTTCAGGTGGGGGCCGAAAATGAGCAGTTCTTC.

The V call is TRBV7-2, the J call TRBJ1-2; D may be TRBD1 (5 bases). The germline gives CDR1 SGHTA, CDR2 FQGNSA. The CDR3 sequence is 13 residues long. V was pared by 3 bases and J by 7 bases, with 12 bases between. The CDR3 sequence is CASSFGQGSGYTF. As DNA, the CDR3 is TGTGCCAGCAGCTTTGGTCAGGGATCTGGCTACACCTTC.

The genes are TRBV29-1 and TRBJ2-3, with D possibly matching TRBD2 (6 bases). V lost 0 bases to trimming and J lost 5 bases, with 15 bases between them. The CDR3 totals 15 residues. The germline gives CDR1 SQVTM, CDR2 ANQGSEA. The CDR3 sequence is CSVEDSGRREDTQYF. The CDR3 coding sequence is TGCAGCGTTGAAGATTCTGGGAGGCGCGAAGATACGCAGTATTTT.

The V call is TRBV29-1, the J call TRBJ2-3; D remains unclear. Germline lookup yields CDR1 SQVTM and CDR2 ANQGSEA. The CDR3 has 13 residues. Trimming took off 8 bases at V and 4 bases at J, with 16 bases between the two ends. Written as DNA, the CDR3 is TGCAGCTTTAGGGTATCGGTGTCAGATACGCAGTATTTT. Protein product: CSFRVSVSDTQYF.

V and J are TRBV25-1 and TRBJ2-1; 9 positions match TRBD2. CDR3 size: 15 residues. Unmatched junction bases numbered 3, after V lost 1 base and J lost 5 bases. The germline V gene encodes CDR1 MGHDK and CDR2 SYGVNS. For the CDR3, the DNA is TGTGCCAGCAGTGAATGGTCTAGCGGGAACAATGAGCAGTTCTTC. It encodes CASSEWSSGNNEQFF.

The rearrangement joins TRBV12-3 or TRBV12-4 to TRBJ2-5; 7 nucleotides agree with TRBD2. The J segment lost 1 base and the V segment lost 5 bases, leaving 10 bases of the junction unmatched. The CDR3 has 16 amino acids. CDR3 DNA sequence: TGTGCCAGCAGTATTTCTCCAGCGGGGTTCCAAGAGACCCAGTACTTC. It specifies CASSISPAGFQETQYF.

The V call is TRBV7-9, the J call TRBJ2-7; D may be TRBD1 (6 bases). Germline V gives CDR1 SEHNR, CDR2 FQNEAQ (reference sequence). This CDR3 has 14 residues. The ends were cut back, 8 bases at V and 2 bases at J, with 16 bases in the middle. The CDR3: CASGPLTGPYEQYF. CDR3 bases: TGTGCCAGCGGCCCCCTGACAGGACCCTACGAGCAGTACTTC.

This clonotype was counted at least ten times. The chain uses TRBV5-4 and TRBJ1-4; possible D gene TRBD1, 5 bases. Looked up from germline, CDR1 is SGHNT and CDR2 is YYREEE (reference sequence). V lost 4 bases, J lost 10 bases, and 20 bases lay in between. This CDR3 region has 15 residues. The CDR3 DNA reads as TGTGCCAGCAGCGCGGGGACCCCCCCCGGCGGAAAACTGTTTTTT. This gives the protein CASSAGTPPGGKLFF.

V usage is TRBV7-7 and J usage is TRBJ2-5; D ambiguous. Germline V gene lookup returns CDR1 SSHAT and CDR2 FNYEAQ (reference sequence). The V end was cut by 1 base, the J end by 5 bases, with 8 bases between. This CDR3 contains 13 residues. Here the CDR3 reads CASSLGVYETQYF. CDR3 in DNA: TGTGCCAGCAGCTTAGGGGTCTACGAGACCCAGTACTTC.

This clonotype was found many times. In DNA form, the CDR3 reads TGTGCCAGCAGCGTAGGGGTACTAGCGGGAGTTGCAGATACGCAGTATTTT. The encoded protein is CASSVGVLAGVADTQYF. The V call is TRBV9, the J call TRBJ2-3; TRBD2 matches at 11 bases. The germline V gene encodes CDR1 SGDLS and CDR2 YYNGEE. The CDR3 is 17 residues long. V gave up 0 bases and J gave up 4 bases; unmatched junction bases: 7.

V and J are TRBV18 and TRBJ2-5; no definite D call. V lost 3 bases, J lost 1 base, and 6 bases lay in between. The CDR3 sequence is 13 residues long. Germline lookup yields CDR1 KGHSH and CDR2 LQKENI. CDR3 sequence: CASSPRAQETQYF. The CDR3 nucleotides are TGTGCCAGCTCACCTCGGGCCCAAGAGACCCAGTACTTC.

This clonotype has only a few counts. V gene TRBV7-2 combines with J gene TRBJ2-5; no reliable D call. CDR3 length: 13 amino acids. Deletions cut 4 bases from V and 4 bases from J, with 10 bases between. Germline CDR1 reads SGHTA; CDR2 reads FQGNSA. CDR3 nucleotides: TGTGCCAGCAGCTCCCGGACGGGAGAGACCCAGTACTTC. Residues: CASSSRTGETQYF.

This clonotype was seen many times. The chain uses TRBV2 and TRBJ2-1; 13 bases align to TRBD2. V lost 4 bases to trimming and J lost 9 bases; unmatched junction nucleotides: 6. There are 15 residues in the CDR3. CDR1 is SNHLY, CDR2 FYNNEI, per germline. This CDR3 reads CASSGTSGRDSEQFF. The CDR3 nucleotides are TGTGCCAGCAGTGGAACTAGCGGGAGGGACAGTGAGCAGTTCTTC.

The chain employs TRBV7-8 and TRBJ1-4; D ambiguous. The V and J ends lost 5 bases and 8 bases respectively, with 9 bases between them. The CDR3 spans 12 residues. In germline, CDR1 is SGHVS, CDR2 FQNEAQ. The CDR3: CASSLGLEKLFF. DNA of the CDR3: TGTGCCAGCAGCCTAGGCTTGGAAAAACTGTTTTTT.

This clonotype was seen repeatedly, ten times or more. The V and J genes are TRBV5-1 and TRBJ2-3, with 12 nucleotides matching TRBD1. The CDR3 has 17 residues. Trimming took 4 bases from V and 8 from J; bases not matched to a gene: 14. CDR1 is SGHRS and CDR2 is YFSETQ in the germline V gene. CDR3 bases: TGCGCCAGCAGCGGGTCCCCGTCGGGACAGGGGGCATCTACGCAGTATTTT. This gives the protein CASSGSPSGQGASTQYF. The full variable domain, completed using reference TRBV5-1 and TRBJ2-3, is KAGVTQTPRYLIKTRGQQVTLSCSPISGHRSVSWYQQTPGQGLQFLFEYFSETQRNKGNFPGRFSGRQFSNSRSEMNVSTLELGDSALYLCASSGSPSGQGASTQYFGPGTRLTVL.

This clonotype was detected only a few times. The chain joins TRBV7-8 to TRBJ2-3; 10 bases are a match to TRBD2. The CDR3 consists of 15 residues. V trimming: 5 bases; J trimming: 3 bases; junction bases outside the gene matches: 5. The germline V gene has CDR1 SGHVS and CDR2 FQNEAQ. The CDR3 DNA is TGTGCCAGCAGCGTACTAGCGGGGAAAACAGATACGCAGTATTTT. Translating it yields CASSVLAGKTDTQYF.

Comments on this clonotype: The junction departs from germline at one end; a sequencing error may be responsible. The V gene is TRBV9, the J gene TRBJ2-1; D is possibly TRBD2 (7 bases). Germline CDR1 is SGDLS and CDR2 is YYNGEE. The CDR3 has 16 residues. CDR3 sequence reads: CASSVVPGGPGNEQFF. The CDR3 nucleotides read TGTGCCAGCAGTGTAGTCCCCGGGGGGCCCGGCAATGAGCAGTTCTTC.

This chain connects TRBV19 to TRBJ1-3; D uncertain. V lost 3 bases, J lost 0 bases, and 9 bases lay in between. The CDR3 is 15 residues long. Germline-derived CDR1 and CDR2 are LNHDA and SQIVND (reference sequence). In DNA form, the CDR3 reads TGTGCCAGTAGTATCCAGGCCAGCTCTGGAAACACCATATATTTT. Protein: CASSIQASSGNTIYF.

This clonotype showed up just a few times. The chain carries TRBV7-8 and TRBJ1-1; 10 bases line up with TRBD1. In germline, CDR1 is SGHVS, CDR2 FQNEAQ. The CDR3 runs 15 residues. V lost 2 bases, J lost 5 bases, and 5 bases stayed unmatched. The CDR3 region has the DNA TGTGCCAGCAGCTTACGACAGGGGGCATGGACTGAAGCTTTCTTT. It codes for CASSLRQGAWTEAFF.

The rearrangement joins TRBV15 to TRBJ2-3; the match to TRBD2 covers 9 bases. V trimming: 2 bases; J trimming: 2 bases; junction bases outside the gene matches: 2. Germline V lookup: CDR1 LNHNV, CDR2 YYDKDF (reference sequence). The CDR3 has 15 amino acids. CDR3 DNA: TGTGCCACCAGCAGAAGGACTAGCGACACAGATACGCAGTATTTT. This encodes CATSRRTSDTDTQYF.